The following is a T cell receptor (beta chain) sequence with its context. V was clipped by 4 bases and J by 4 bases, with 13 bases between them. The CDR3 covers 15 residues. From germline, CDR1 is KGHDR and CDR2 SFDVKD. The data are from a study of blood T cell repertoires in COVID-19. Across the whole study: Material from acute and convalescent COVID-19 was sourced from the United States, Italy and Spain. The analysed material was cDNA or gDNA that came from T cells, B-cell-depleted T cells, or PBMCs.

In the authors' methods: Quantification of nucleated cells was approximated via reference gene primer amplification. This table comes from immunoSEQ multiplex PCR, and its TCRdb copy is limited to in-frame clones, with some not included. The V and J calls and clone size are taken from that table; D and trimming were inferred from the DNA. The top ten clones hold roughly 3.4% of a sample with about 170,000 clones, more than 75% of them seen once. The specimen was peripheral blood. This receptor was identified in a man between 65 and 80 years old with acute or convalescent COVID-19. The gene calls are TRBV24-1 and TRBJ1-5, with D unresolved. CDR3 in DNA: TGTGCCACCAGTGACCCCACGCGAGATAATCAGCCCCAGCATTTT. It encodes CATSDPTRDNQPQHF.